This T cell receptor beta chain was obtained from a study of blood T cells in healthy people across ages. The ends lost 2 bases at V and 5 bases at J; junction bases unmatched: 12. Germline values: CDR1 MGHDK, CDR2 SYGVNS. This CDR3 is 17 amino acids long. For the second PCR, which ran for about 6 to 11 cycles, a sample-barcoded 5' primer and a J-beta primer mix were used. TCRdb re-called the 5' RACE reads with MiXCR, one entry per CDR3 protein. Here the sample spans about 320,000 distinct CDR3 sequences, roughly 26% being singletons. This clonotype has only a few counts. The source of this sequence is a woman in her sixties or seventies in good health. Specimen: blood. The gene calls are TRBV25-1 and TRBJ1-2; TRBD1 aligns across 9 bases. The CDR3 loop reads CASSETTLTGGYYGYTF. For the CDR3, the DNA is TGTGCCAGCAGTGAAACTACCTTGACAGGGGGTTATTATGGCTACACCTTC.